The clone carrying this T cell receptor (beta chain) has just a few counts. The antigen remains undetermined. Cultured CD4+ T-cell DNA underwent Oncomine TCR Beta short-read sequencing. TCRdb independently ran MiXCR on the PCR reads; one entry per CDR3 protein. The table lists thousands of distinct CDR3 sequences, around 30% of them singletons. The data derive from a study of vaccination and CD4 T cells after COVID-19. Treatment specified: roughly ten-day PBMC culture with coronavirus spike peptide pools or control peptides (ViraFEST assay). First, ViraFEST expanded antigen-specific T cells with peptide pools, and next it sequenced the TCRs. IL-2 (around 9.1 IU/ml) and peptide pools (approximately 9.7 ug/ml) were added to cultures of 1.5 million to 2 million PBMCs per well. A negative selection step was used to isolate CD4+ T cells once culture had run for around ten days. This material consisted of CD4+ T cells from blood, cultured in vitro, taken after SARS-CoV-2 vaccination. This TCR was recovered from a human donor who had recovered from COVID-19.

The CDR3 here is CASSLVLNNSPLHF. CDR3 DNA sequence: TGTGCCAGCAGCTTAGTACTCAATAATTCACCCCTCCACTTT. This chain links TRBV7-2 with TRBJ1-6, with D hard to call. V lost 1 base to trimming and J lost 5 bases, with 6 bases between them. Looked up from germline, CDR1 is SGHTA and CDR2 is FQGNSA. The CDR3 consists of 14 residues. Together with reference TRBV7-2 and TRBJ1-6, the CDR3 gives the full variable domain: GAGVSQSPSNKVTEKGKDVELRCDPISGHTALYWYRQSLGQGLEFLIYFQGNSAPDKSGLPSDRFSAERTGGSVSTLTIQRTQQEDSAVYLCASSLVLNNSPLHFGNGTRLTVT.